This T cell receptor (beta chain) appears in the sequencing data of a study of regulatory and conventional T cells in RAG deficiency. Whole-study findings and limits: Shorter CDR3s in all patient subsets; >75% Treg-Tconv overlap in Omenn.

The data were produced by immunoSEQ multiplex PCR, yet TCRdb's version contains in-frame clones alone and is incomplete. The data show about 6,700 clones, 82% seen once. Points on this clone: Its cognate antigen is unknown.

J gave up 5 bases and V 5 bases, and 13 bases lay outside the gene matches. The CDR3 is 16 amino acids. In germline, CDR1 is LNHNV, CDR2 YYDKDF (reference sequence). This same sample was also part of a study on regulatory T cells. That publication notes: The PCR used 52 TRBV and 13 TRBJ primers.

The receptor was derived from a human donor in good health. Sequenced: CD8+ T cells sorted from blood. V gene TRBV15 combines with J gene TRBJ2-5, with TRBD1 identical over 8 bases. The CDR3 reads CATSGPETGVSETQYF. In DNA form, the CDR3 reads TGTGCCACCAGCGGACCTGAGACAGGGGTGTCGGAGACCCAGTACTTC.